Below, 26 T cell receptor beta chains from the same sample are listed, as sequenced in a study of cytomegalovirus exposure and HLA in healthy donors. 60 Vbeta and 13 Jbeta primers were used in PCR. Libraries were prepared by immunoSEQ multiplex PCR; TCRdb keeps only in-frame clonotypes and omits some of them. This table holds under 100,000 clones, around 75% found once. The sequenced sample was PBMCs. These receptors originate from a man aged 40-49 years in good health and CMV-seronegative.

This clone was counted only a few times. The CDR3 reads CASSDRQGLTEAFF. DNA of the CDR3: TGTGCCAGCAGCGATAGACAGGGCCTCACTGAAGCTTTCTTT. V is TRBV5-4 and J is TRBJ1-1, with TRBD1 identical over 7 bases. Trimming removed 4 bases from V and 4 bases from J; junction bases left unmatched: 7. Germline CDR1 SGHNT, CDR2 YYREEE (reference sequence). This CDR3 is 14 amino acids long. Filled out from reference TRBV5-4 and TRBJ1-1, the complete variable domain reads ETGVTQSPTHLIKTRGQQVTLRCSSQSGHNTVSWYQQALGQGPQFIFQYYREEENGRGNFPPRFSGLQFPNYSSELNVNALELDDSALYLCASSDRQGLTEAFFGQGTRLTVV.

In its sample, this clone was seen a few times. The chain couples TRBV19 to TRBJ2-5; TRBD1 might be the D (6 bases). Germline CDR1 is LNHDA and CDR2 is SQIVND (reference sequence). This CDR3 contains 14 residues. The V gene lost 6 bases and the J gene lost 4 bases, with 15 bases spanning the gap. The CDR3 sequence: CASSPQGTRETQYF. In DNA, the CDR3 is TGTGCCAGTAGCCCACAGGGAACTAGAGAGACCCAGTACTTC. The complete variable domain, with remaining parts taken from reference TRBV19 and TRBJ2-5, reads DGGITQSPKYLFRKEGQNVTLSCEQNLNHDAMYWYRQDPGQGLRLIYYSQIVNDFQKGDIAEGYSVSREKKESFPLTVTSAQKNPTAFYLCASSPQGTRETQYFGPGTRLLVL.

CDR3 nucleotide sequence: TGTGCCAGCAGCTCAGGACCCAAGGGCCCTAGCTTTAATTCACCCCTCCACTTT. It specifies CASSSGPKGPSFNSPLHF. The rearrangement uses TRBV7-6 and TRBJ1-6; the D is unclear. The V end was cut by 4 bases, the J end by 6 bases, with 22 bases between. Germline loops: CDR1 SGHVS, CDR2 FNYEAQ. The CDR3 extends over 18 amino acids.

This clone was seen a handful of times. This rearrangement joins TRBV5-5 to TRBJ2-3; a weak D match, TRBD1 (5 bases). Germline V gene lookup returns CDR1 SGHKS and CDR2 YYEKEE (reference sequence). Trimming pared 5 bases from V and 7 bases from J, leaving 11 bases between. CDR3 size: 12 residues. DNA for the CDR3: TGTGCCAGCAGTCTCGACAGAAATACGCAGTATTTT. Translation gives CASSLDRNTQYF.

The chain uses TRBV9 and TRBJ2-5, with 11 bases matching TRBD1. Per the germline V gene, CDR1 is SGDLS and CDR2 is YYNGEE. The CDR3 extends over 15 amino acids. The trim removed 2 bases at V and 5 bases at J, leaving 5 bases unmatched. The CDR3 spells CASSVGTGGIETQYF. In DNA form, the CDR3 reads TGTGCCAGCAGCGTCGGGACAGGGGGTATTGAGACCCAGTACTTC.

The chain combines TRBV6-5 with TRBJ1-1, with D possibly matching TRBD1 (5 bases). This CDR3 has 13 amino acids. V lost 2 bases and J lost 4, with 8 bases in between. Germline V gives CDR1 MNHEY, CDR2 SVGAGI. The chain's CDR3 is CASSYQGSTEAFF. The CDR3 nucleotides read TGTGCCAGCAGTTACCAGGGTAGCACTGAAGCTTTCTTT.

This rearrangement joins TRBV5-4 to TRBJ2-2; possible D gene TRBD1, 6 bases. Per germline, CDR1 SGHNT and CDR2 YYREEE (reference sequence). The V end lost 4 bases, the J end lost 7 bases, and 14 bases lay between the germline ends. This CDR3 region has 14 residues. The CDR3 region has the DNA TGTGCCAGCAGCGAAGGGGGAACCGGCGGGGAGCTGTTTTTT. Protein sequence: CASSEGGTGGELFF.

The genes are TRBV2 and TRBJ2-5; TRBD1 matches 7 bases. The J call is doubtful: the DNA matches TRBJ2-7 better. CDR1 is SNHLY, CDR2 FYNNEI, per germline. The CDR3 runs to 12 residues. The CDR3 protein is CALRDSSYEQYF. The CDR3 DNA sequence: TGTGCCCTTAGGGACAGCTCCTACGAGCAGTACTTC.

The rearrangement links TRBV18 to TRBJ1-2; D may be TRBD1 (5 bases). Trimming stripped 5 bases from V and 9 bases from J, with 13 bases between. Germline-derived CDR1 and CDR2 are KGHSH and LQKENI. The CDR3 runs 12 residues. The CDR3 nucleotides are TGTGCCAGCTCATACGGGACTTTCAGCTACACCTTC. This sequence encodes CASSYGTFSYTF.

The chain is built from TRBV9 and TRBJ1-6; D not resolved. The V end was cut by 4 bases, the J end by 6 bases, with 20 bases between. The germline V gene encodes CDR1 SGDLS and CDR2 YYNGEE. The CDR3 spans 17 residues. CDR3 nucleotides: TGTGCCAGCAGCCTAACGAGGAGCAATTTCCCTAATTCACCCCTCCACTTT. The encoded protein is CASSLTRSNFPNSPLHF.

The sample holds a few counts of this clone. V gene TRBV5-6 combines with J gene TRBJ1-6; D is undetermined. V gave up 0 bases and J gave up 13 bases, with 17 bases separating them. CDR3 size: 15 residues. Per the germline V gene, CDR1 is SGHDT and CDR2 is YYEEEE. The CDR3, as DNA: TGTGCCAGCAGCTTGGTGGGCAGCAAATTAAGGCCCCTCCACTTT. It codes for CASSLVGSKLRPLHF.

The J gene is TRBJ1-5, the V gene TRBV7-2, with 10 bases identical to TRBD1. The CDR3 covers 15 residues. The junction had 7 bases not matched to a gene; V was cut back by 5 bases and J by 6 bases. Per germline, CDR1 SGHTA and CDR2 FQGNSA. The DNA for the CDR3 is TGTGCCAGCAGCCCGGGACAGGGGATGGTTCAGCCCCAGCATTTT. It specifies CASSPGQGMVQPQHF.

A few counts support this clone. The chain couples TRBV7-2 to TRBJ2-5; TRBD2 agrees at 9 bases. CDR1 is SGHTA, CDR2 FQGNSA, per germline. After removal of 1 base from V and 7 bases from J, the junction contained 7 bases not matched to a gene. CDR3 length equals 15 residues. The CDR3 nucleotides read TGTGCCAGCAGCTTAGGCGGCGGGGGGGCGGGGACCCAGTACTTC. Translated, it gives CASSLGGGGAGTQYF.

CDR3 DNA sequence: TGTGCCAGCAGTTTAAAGGGGGCCCATCAGCCCCAGCATTTT. This codes for CASSLKGAHQPQHF. The rearrangement joins TRBV27 to TRBJ1-5, with 7 bases that match TRBD1. J was trimmed by 5 bases and V by 2 bases; bases with no gene match: 3. The CDR3 loop spans 14 amino acids. Germline lookup yields CDR1 MNHEY and CDR2 SMNVEV (reference sequence).

The chain uses TRBV10-3 and TRBJ2-4; 11 bases align to TRBD1. Trimming took 2 bases from V and 13 from J; bases not matched to a gene: 4. CDR1 ENHRY and CDR2 SYGVKD come from the germline V gene. CDR3 length equals 13 residues. The CDR3 reads CAISEAGTGGQYF. The CDR3 bases are TGTGCCATCAGTGAGGCAGGGACAGGGGGGCAGTACTTC.

The V and J genes are TRBV11-2 and TRBJ1-5, with a tentative D call TRBD1 (6 bases). This CDR3 is 16 amino acids long. V was pared by 5 bases and J by 0 bases, with 14 bases between. Germline CDR1 reads SGHAT; CDR2 reads FQNNGV. CDR3 loop: CASSPEQGYSNQPQHF. The CDR3 DNA sequence: TGTGCCAGCAGCCCAGAACAGGGTTATAGCAATCAGCCCCAGCATTTT.

The V and J genes are TRBV7-2 and TRBJ2-7; 8 bases align to TRBD1. This CDR3 has 14 residues. Looked up from germline, CDR1 is SGHTA and CDR2 is FQGNSA. Trimming at V came to 5 bases and at J to 6 bases, leaving 9 bases not matched to a gene. The CDR3 region has the DNA TGTGCCAGCAGCCCGAGGACAGGGAGTGTCGAGCAGTACTTC. Protein sequence: CASSPRTGSVEQYF.

This sequence joins TRBV18 and TRBJ2-1; 12 bases are shared with TRBD2. CDR1 is KGHSH and CDR2 is LQKENI in the germline V gene. The J segment lost 8 bases and the V segment lost 3 bases, leaving 8 bases of the junction unmatched. The CDR3 has 16 residues. The CDR3: CASSPLLAGGRDEQFF. The DNA of the CDR3 is TGTGCCAGCTCACCGCTACTAGCGGGGGGTCGGGATGAGCAGTTCTTC.

The V call is TRBV10-2, the J call TRBJ2-1; 11 nucleotides align to TRBD2. This CDR3 region has 15 residues. The V and J ends lost 4 bases and 8 bases, in that order; junction bases with no gene match: 7. Germline values: CDR1 WSHSY, CDR2 SAAADI. The CDR3 protein is CASSGLAGGRDEQFF. The CDR3, as DNA: TGCGCCAGCAGTGGTTTAGCGGGGGGGCGTGATGAGCAGTTCTTC.

This chain links TRBV6-1 with TRBJ1-5, with a possible D match to TRBD1 (5 bases). V was shortened by 6 bases and J by 5 bases, with 8 bases between the two germline ends. Germline CDR1 and CDR2: MNHNS and SASEGT. The CDR3 runs to 12 residues. The CDR3 DNA reads as TGTGCCAGCAGGACGACAGATCAGCCCCAGCATTTT. Amino acid sequence: CASRTTDQPQHF.

The chain joins TRBV6-6 to TRBJ1-1, with no clear D. Germline assignment: CDR1 MNHNY and CDR2 SVGAGI (reference sequence). V gave up 2 bases and J gave up 7 bases, with 8 bases separating them. CDR3 length equals 12 residues. The chain's CDR3 is CASSYKRCEAFF. The DNA of the CDR3 is TGTGCCAGCAGTTACAAGAGGTGTGAAGCTTTCTTT.

The chain has TRBV4-3 and TRBJ1-6; the match to TRBD1 covers 9 bases. Germline V gene sequence: CDR1 LGHNA, CDR2 YSLEER. V lost 5 bases, J lost 10 bases, and 6 bases stayed unmatched. The CDR3 is 14 amino acids. The CDR3 here is CASSWTGVGSPLHF. DNA for the CDR3: TGCGCCAGCAGCTGGACAGGGGTGGGATCACCCCTCCACTTT.

This chain connects TRBV6-6 to TRBJ1-2; D unclear. Germline V gene data show CDR1 as MNHNY and CDR2 as SVGAGI (reference sequence). CDR3 size: 11 residues. V gave up 6 bases and J gave up 5 bases, with 7 bases separating them. The CDR3 region has the DNA TGTGCCAGCAGCTCGAGGTATGGCTACACCTTC. This translates into CASSSRYGYTF.

This clone has just a few counts. This chain connects TRBV7-9 to TRBJ1-2; tentatively, D is TRBD1 (6 bases). Per germline, CDR1 SEHNR and CDR2 FQNEAQ (reference sequence). Between the trimmed V and J ends, which lost 1 base and 4 bases, there was a span of 16 bases. This CDR3 comprises 16 residues. CDR3: CASSLDGTQGLYGYTF. The CDR3 nucleotides are TGTGCCAGCAGCTTAGACGGGACACAAGGGCTCTATGGCTACACCTTC. Looking up the rest from reference TRBV7-9 and TRBJ1-2 gives the full variable domain: DTGVSQNPRHKITKRGQNVTFRCDPISEHNRLYWYRQTLGQGPEFLTYFQNEAQLEKSRLLSDRFSAERPKGSFSTLEIQRTEQGDSAMYLCASSLDGTQGLYGYTFGSGTRLTVV.

The chain employs TRBV6-5 and TRBJ1-1; D gene ambiguous. Germline V CDR1 and CDR2: MNHEY, SVGAGI. V gave up 2 bases and J gave up 2 bases, with 9 bases separating them. This CDR3 spans 14 amino acids. The CDR3 reads CASSYPPGNTEAFF. In DNA, the CDR3 is TGTGCCAGCAGTTACCCCCCGGGAAACACTGAAGCTTTCTTT.

The count of this clone is one. This chain links TRBV28 with TRBJ1-2; D is unclear. Germline values: CDR1 MDHEN, CDR2 SYDVKM. The germline V and J ends were trimmed by 7 bases and 2 bases, with 5 bases remaining between them. This CDR3 has 11 residues. The CDR3, as DNA: TGTGCCAGCAACTCAAACTATGGCTACACCTTC. Protein: CASNSNYGYTF.